The 17 T cell receptor beta chains listed next were all sequenced from one sample in a study of beta chain features in type 1 diabetes. Findings and limits, study-wide: In all four CD4+ subsets, TCRB CDR3 length was significantly, moderately reduced in type 1 diabetes.

cDNA synthesis used the whole RNA isolate, giving expressed TCRB sequences. Only in-frame clones appear in the TCRdb table, and some are missing; sequencing was by immunoSEQ multiplex PCR. The sample carries approximately 170,000 clones, around 8% recorded once. The antigens of these receptors remain unknown. The specimen sequenced was central memory CD4+ T cells from blood. These receptors originate from a woman aged 40 to 55 with type 1 diabetes.

This clone was observed a few times. The genes are TRBV5-1 and TRBJ2-5; the D gene is possibly TRBD1 (6 bases). Germline-derived CDR1 and CDR2 are SGHRS and YFSETQ. V shed 1 base and J shed 5 bases, with 18 bases lying between them. The CDR3 runs to 16 residues. In nucleotides, the CDR3 is TGCGCCAGCAGCTTGTCAGGGGCCAACCCCGGGGAGACCCAGTACTTC. Amino acids: CASSLSGANPGETQYF.

This clone showed up just a few times. The chain joins TRBV7-2 to TRBJ2-7; 7 bases fit TRBD2. The ends lost 3 bases at V and 4 bases at J; junction bases unmatched: 6. The CDR3 spans 14 residues. Germline V gene sequence: CDR1 SGHTA, CDR2 FQGNSA. CDR3: CASSFAREKYEQYF. CDR3 DNA sequence: TGTGCCAGCAGCTTTGCGCGGGAGAAGTACGAGCAGTACTTC. Based on the CDR3 plus reference TRBV7-2 and TRBJ2-7, the full variable domain is GAGVSQSPSNKVTEKGKDVELRCDPISGHTALYWYRQSLGQGLEFLIYFQGNSAPDKSGLPSDRFSAERTGGSVSTLTIQRTQQEDSAVYLCASSFAREKYEQYFGPGTRLTVT.

This chain connects TRBV4-3 to TRBJ1-2, with a tentative D call TRBD1 (5 bases). Per the germline V gene, CDR1 is LGHNA and CDR2 is YSLEER. The ends were cut back, 0 bases at V and 9 bases at J, with 14 bases in the middle. The CDR3 loop spans 14 amino acids. CDR3 sequence reads: CASSQDRGYDRYTF. For the CDR3, the DNA is TGCGCCAGCAGCCAAGATCGGGGGTACGACCGCTACACCTTC.

The chain combines TRBV6-6 with TRBJ2-7, with TRBD1 matching over 9 bases. There are 14 residues in the CDR3. J was trimmed by 0 bases and V by 6 bases; bases with no gene match: 3. CDR1 is MNHNY, CDR2 SVGAGI, per germline (reference sequence). The CDR3 sequence is CASSKDRGSYEQYF. The CDR3 DNA sequence: TGTGCCAGCAGCAAGGACAGGGGCTCCTACGAGCAGTACTTC.

This clone was seen a few times. The chain joins TRBV9 to TRBJ2-2; TRBD1 matches at 8 bases. From germline, CDR1 is SGDLS and CDR2 YYNGEE. This CDR3 comprises 16 residues. Losses at the gene ends were 0 bases for V and 2 bases for J; bases not matched to a gene: 3. This CDR3 is CASSVVGQGNTGELFF. DNA for the CDR3: TGTGCCAGCAGCGTAGTCGGACAGGGTAACACCGGGGAGCTGTTTTTT.

The chain recombines TRBV28 with TRBJ2-2, with 8 nucleotides matching TRBD1. This CDR3 region has 15 residues. The junction had 2 bases not matched to a gene; V was cut back by 5 bases and J by 0 bases. Germline V gene sequence: CDR1 MDHEN, CDR2 SYDVKM. This CDR3 reads CASSRTGPNTGELFF. The CDR3 DNA reads as TGTGCCAGCAGTCGGACAGGGCCGAACACCGGGGAGCTGTTTTTT. The whole variable domain, filled in from reference TRBV28 and TRBJ2-2, reads DVKVTQSSRYLVKRTGEKVFLECVQDMDHENMFWYRQDPGLGLRLIYFSYDVKMKEKGDIPEGYSVSREKKERFSLILESASTNQTSMYLCASSRTGPNTGELFFGEGSRLTVL.

The J gene is TRBJ2-2, the V gene TRBV5-1, with a possible D match to TRBD2 (5 bases). Germline values: CDR1 SGHRS, CDR2 YFSETQ. With 4 bases removed from V and 1 base from J, the gap between germline ends came to 11 bases. This CDR3 has 15 amino acids. This chain's CDR3 is CASSPRLQNTGELFF. As DNA, the CDR3 is TGCGCCAGCAGCCCTCGACTACAGAACACCGGGGAGCTGTTTTTT.

This clone has more than one count but fewer than ten. The gene calls are TRBV7-2 and TRBJ2-3; a weak D match, TRBD2 (7 bases). Germline values: CDR1 SGHTA, CDR2 FQGNSA. The CDR3 extends over 14 amino acids. Deletions cut 6 bases from V and 2 bases from J, with 12 bases between. CDR3 nucleotide sequence: TGTGCCAGCAGGCCGGGGGGCTTCACAGATACGCAGTATTTT. It codes for CASRPGGFTDTQYF.

This clone has a handful of counts. The chain uses TRBV7-8 and TRBJ1-6; 8 nucleotides align to TRBD1. CDR1 is SGHVS and CDR2 is FQNEAQ in the germline V gene. CDR3 size: 16 residues. V was pared by 1 base and J by 5 bases, with 4 bases of the junction left unmatched. The CDR3 protein is CASSLVGTGNNSPLHF. The CDR3, as DNA: TGTGCCAGCAGCTTAGTTGGGACAGGAAATAATTCACCCCTCCACTTT.

This clone showed up just a few times. The chain has TRBV2 and TRBJ2-1; weak D call: TRBD2 (5 bases). Germline CDR1 is SNHLY and CDR2 is FYNNEI. V gave up 8 bases and J gave up 1 base, with 12 bases separating them. This CDR3 region has 14 residues. CDR3 protein: CASSRDKSYNEQFF. CDR3 DNA sequence: TGTGCCAGCTCCCGGGATAAATCCTACAATGAGCAGTTCTTC.

This clone was picked up many times. Other DNA variants within this sample encode the same CDR3. V and J are TRBV9 and TRBJ2-4; unclear D gene. This CDR3 has 15 residues. The V end was cut by 0 bases, the J end by 0 bases, with 7 bases between. The germline V gene has CDR1 SGDLS and CDR2 YYNGEE. In DNA form, the CDR3 reads TGTGCCAGCAGCGTAGGAGACTTAGCCAAAAACATTCAGTACTTC. This sequence encodes CASSVGDLAKNIQYF. The complete variable domain, with remaining parts taken from reference TRBV9 and TRBJ2-4, reads DSGVTQTPKHLITATGQRVTLRCSPRSGDLSVYWYQQSLDQGLQFLIQYYNGEERAKGNILERFSAQQFPDLHSELNLSSLELGDSALYFCASSVGDLAKNIQYFGAGTRLSVL.

The J gene is TRBJ2-5, the V gene TRBV2, with D maybe TRBD2 (6 bases). V lost 7 bases, J lost 5 bases, and 14 bases lay in between. The CDR3 spans 13 residues. CDR1 is SNHLY and CDR2 is FYNNEI in the germline V gene. CDR3 amino acids: CASIGTRGETQYF. CDR3 DNA sequence: TGTGCCAGCATAGGCACTCGGGGGGAGACCCAGTACTTC.

This clone was detected a few times. The V and J genes are TRBV9 and TRBJ2-7, with 14 bases aligning to TRBD2. V gave up 4 bases and J gave up 6 bases; unmatched junction bases: 9. Germline V gene sequence: CDR1 SGDLS, CDR2 YYNGEE. CDR3 length: 16 amino acids. The DNA of the CDR3 is TGTGCCAGCAGCTCGGGACTAGCGGGGGCCGGGGGCGAGCAGTACTTC. Protein product: CASSSGLAGAGGEQYF. The complete variable domain, with remaining parts taken from reference TRBV9 and TRBJ2-7, reads DSGVTQTPKHLITATGQRVTLRCSPRSGDLSVYWYQQSLDQGLQFLIQYYNGEERAKGNILERFSAQQFPDLHSELNLSSLELGDSALYFCASSSGLAGAGGEQYFGPGTRLTVT.

This clone was found a few times. V and J are TRBV5-1 and TRBJ2-6; perhaps TRBD2 as D (7 bases). Germline CDR1 reads SGHRS; CDR2 reads YFSETQ. The germline V and J ends were trimmed by 0 bases and 5 bases, with 15 bases remaining between them. CDR3 length equals 17 residues. The CDR3 DNA sequence: TGCGCCAGCAGCTTGGTAGGGGGGGGCCAATGGGCCAACGTCCTGACTTTC. Its protein is CASSLVGGGQWANVLTF. The full variable domain, with the rest looked up from reference TRBV5-1 and TRBJ2-6, is KAGVTQTPRYLIKTRGQQVTLSCSPISGHRSVSWYQQTPGQGLQFLFEYFSETQRNKGNFPGRFSGRQFSNSRSEMNVSTLELGDSALYLCASSLVGGGQWANVLTFGAGSRLTVL.

The CDR3 DNA follows: TGTGCCAGCTCACCAGGCTGGGACAGGGGAGGTGGAGAGACCCAGTACTTC. Amino acid sequence: CASSPGWDRGGGETQYF. The rearrangement links TRBV18 to TRBJ2-5, with TRBD1 matching over 10 bases. The CDR3 consists of 17 residues. Germline CDR1 and CDR2: KGHSH and LQKENI. J lost 4 bases, V lost 2 bases, and 10 bases had no gene match.

This clone has a handful of counts. This chain connects TRBV11-2 to TRBJ1-2; D may be TRBD1 (5 bases). The germline gives CDR1 SGHAT, CDR2 FQNNGV. Trimming took off 7 bases at V and 6 bases at J, with 15 bases between the two ends. This CDR3 is 13 amino acids long. CDR3 in DNA: TGTGCCAGCACCCCGACGGGGGTTAATGGCTACACCTTC. Translation: CASTPTGVNGYTF.

This clone was observed a handful of times. This chain joins TRBV5-4 and TRBJ2-3; 9 bases are shared with TRBD1. Germline loops: CDR1 SGHNT, CDR2 YYREEE (reference sequence). After removal of 4 bases from V and 3 bases from J, the junction contained 12 bases not matched to a gene. The CDR3 consists of 17 residues. In DNA form, the CDR3 reads TGTGCCAGCAGCCCCTCCGGGACAGGGAGAGGGACAGATACGCAGTATTTT. This encodes CASSPSGTGRGTDTQYF.